Described below is a single T cell receptor beta chain sequence and its context. Its target is unknown. This entry is derived from a study of T cell repertoires in cytomegalovirus infection. Study in general: It can be stated that public TCR beta signatures indicated CMV infection as well as a matching HLA type.

TCRdb re-called the reads through MiXCR, storing one row per CDR3 protein. The sample includes over 100,000 distinct CDR3 sequences, roughly 30% of them seen just once. The CDR3 consists of 13 residues. Per germline, CDR1 LNHDA and CDR2 SQIVND (reference sequence). Trimming took off 5 bases at V and 8 bases at J, with 15 bases between the two ends. Findings of the study overall: Carriers of CMV plus the relevant HLA were identified by cumulative public TCR beta family frequency. The response measured ex vivo was dominated by TCR beta clonotypes (HLA-C-restricted and CMV-specific).

This TCR was sampled from a human donor in good health (CMV status not recorded). Some clones in this sample may be carry-over from other donors' samples. The chain combines TRBV19 with TRBJ1-2, with D perhaps matching TRBD1 (6 bases). This sample comprised CD8+ T cells from cultured PBMCs, obtained from culture after CMV antigen stimulation. The CDR3 DNA is TGTGCCAGTAGTCTACAGGGCCCGTTCGGCTACACCTTC. Residues: CASSLQGPFGYTF.